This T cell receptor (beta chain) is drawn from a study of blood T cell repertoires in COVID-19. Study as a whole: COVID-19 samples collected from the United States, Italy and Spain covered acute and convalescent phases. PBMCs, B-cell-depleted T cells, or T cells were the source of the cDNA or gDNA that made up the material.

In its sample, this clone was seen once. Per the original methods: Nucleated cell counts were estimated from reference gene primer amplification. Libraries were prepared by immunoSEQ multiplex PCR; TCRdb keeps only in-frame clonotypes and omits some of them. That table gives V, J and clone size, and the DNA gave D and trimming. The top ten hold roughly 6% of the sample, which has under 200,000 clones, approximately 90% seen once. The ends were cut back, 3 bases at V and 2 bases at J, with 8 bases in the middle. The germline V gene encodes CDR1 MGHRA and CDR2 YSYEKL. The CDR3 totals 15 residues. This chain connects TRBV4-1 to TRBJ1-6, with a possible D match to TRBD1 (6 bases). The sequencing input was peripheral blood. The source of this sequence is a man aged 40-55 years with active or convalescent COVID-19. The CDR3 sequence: CASSQGTPYNSPLHF. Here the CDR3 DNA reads TGCGCCAGCAGCCAGGGGACACCCTATAATTCACCCCTCCACTTT.